The clone carrying this T cell receptor beta chain occurred many times. Its specificity is not known. The data are from a study of T cell repertoires in cytomegalovirus infection. In the study overall: CMV infection and matching HLA type were both indicated by public TCR beta signatures.

The CDR3 consists of 18 residues. Germline V gene sequence: CDR1 SEHNR, CDR2 FQNEAQ (reference sequence). After removal of 5 bases from V and 7 bases from J, the junction contained 17 bases not matched to a gene. Study-level findings and limits: The ex vivo response showed dominance by HLA-C-restricted CMV-specific TCR beta clonotypes.

TCRdb re-derived calls from the reads in MiXCR, one entry per CDR3 protein. The profile shows about 240,000 distinct CDR3 sequences, approximately 6.7% of them singletons. The V call is TRBV7-9, the J call TRBJ2-1, with 10 positions matching TRBD1. The sample taken for sequencing was PBMCs. This clonotype originated in a human donor in good health (CMV status not recorded). Some clones in this sample may be carry-over from other donors' samples. CDR3 residues: CASSHTPSTGTGANEQFF. Here the CDR3 DNA reads TGTGCCAGCAGCCACACGCCAAGTACCGGGACAGGGGCAAATGAGCAGTTCTTC.